Each of the 30 T cell receptor beta chains below was sequenced from the same sample in a study of T cells after yellow fever vaccination (dated by TCRdb to about 2019). The library was produced with 5' RACE. The instrument given in TCRdb is Illumina HiSeq 2500. The public reads were run again by TCRdb, first through fastp at Q25 and then through MiXCR, and only productive beta chains were kept. Each CDR3 protein gets just one entry, which takes the most common genes and DNA from the rows behind it. This sample is represented by more than 65,000 distinct CDR3 sequences; 5.9% of them were singletons. The top ten hold over 2% of the sample. This sample's treatment or condition label indicates: live attenuated yellow fever vaccine strain. This material consisted of CD4+ T cells sorted from PBMCs, taken less than 18 days after the first yellow fever vaccination. These receptors were taken from a young man who received the YFV17D yellow fever vaccine.

This clonotype was counted many times. The CDR3 sequence is CASSQDPGNPLQYF. The CDR3 nucleotides read TGTGCCAGCAGCCAAGACCCCGGGAATCCTTTGCAGTATTTT. This sequence joins TRBV3-1 and TRBJ2-3; maybe TRBD2 (5 bases). The CDR3 contains 14 residues. CDR1 and CDR2 (germline): LGHDT, YNNKEL (reference sequence). V lost 0 bases, J lost 11 bases, and 15 bases lay in between.

As to this clonotype: The germline gene is not matched at one end of the junction; a read error may be the cause. The chain links TRBV6-1 to TRBJ1-2; D not certain. The length of the CDR3 is 13 residues. Germline V gene data show CDR1 as MNHNS and CDR2 as SASEGT. The CDR3 reads CASSEGRGYGYTF. CDR3 nucleotide sequence: TGTGCCAGCAGCGAAGGGCGAGGCTATGGCTACACCTTC.

This clonotype has at least ten counts. The junction does not match germline at one end; this may be a read error. The chain employs TRBV20-1 and TRBJ1-1; 9 bases map to TRBD1. Germline assignment: CDR1 DFQATT and CDR2 SNEGSKA (reference sequence). This CDR3 region has 13 residues. The CDR3 spells CSTRTGVNPEAFF. For the CDR3, the DNA is TGCAGTACCCGGACAGGGGTGAACCCTGAAGCTTTCTTT.

On this clonotype: This may come from a read error, since a much larger clone is one base off. This chain joins TRBV6-2 or TRBV6-3 and TRBJ1-5; D gene unclear. The V gene's germline CDR1 is MNHEY and CDR2 SVGEGT. The CDR3 has 11 amino acids. V dropped 8 bases and J dropped 3 bases, with 5 bases sitting between them. The CDR3 loop reads CASRPNQPQHF. The DNA of the CDR3 is TGTGCCAGCCGCCCCAATCAGCCCCAGCATTTT.

Many counts were recorded for this clonotype. The chain recombines TRBV19 with TRBJ1-1; D ambiguous. Germline values: CDR1 LNHDA, CDR2 SQIVND (reference sequence). The germline V and J ends were trimmed by 3 bases and 4 bases, with 9 bases remaining between them. The CDR3 runs to 13 residues. In DNA, the CDR3 is TGTGCCAGTAGTATGGGCTGGGGCACTGAAGCTTTCTTT. This encodes CASSMGWGTEAFF.

Regarding this clonotype: A much larger clone differs by one base, so this may be a read error. The chain carries TRBV20-1 and TRBJ2-3; D remains unclear. The CDR3 has 13 amino acids. In germline, CDR1 is DFQATT, CDR2 SNEGSKA (reference sequence). V lost 1 base and J lost 2, with 7 bases in between. The CDR3 sequence: CSARVANTDTQYF. The CDR3 DNA follows: TGCAGTGCTAGAGTTGCCAACACAGATACGCAGTATTTT.

Ten or more counts support this clonotype. V gene TRBV20-1 combines with J gene TRBJ2-3; TRBD2 might be the D (6 bases). Trimming stripped 7 bases from V and 3 bases from J, with 11 bases between. Per the germline V gene, CDR1 is DFQATT and CDR2 is SNEGSKA (reference sequence). The CDR3 is made up of 12 amino acids. The CDR3 loop reads CSGQTRTDTQYF. In DNA, the CDR3 is TGCAGTGGGCAGACTAGGACAGATACGCAGTATTTT.

The chain employs TRBV5-6 and TRBJ1-1, with D tentatively TRBD1 (6 bases). Germline CDR1 SGHDT, CDR2 YYEEEE. This CDR3 contains 12 residues. V gave up 6 bases and J gave up 5 bases, with 11 bases separating them. The CDR3 is CASNLRGTEAFF. The DNA for the CDR3 is TGTGCCAGCAACCTAAGGGGGACTGAAGCTTTCTTT.

This clonotype was observed many times. The chain is built from TRBV10-3 and TRBJ2-2; perhaps TRBD1 as D (5 bases). With 7 bases removed from V and 7 bases from J, the gap between germline ends came to 13 bases. The CDR3 is 13 amino acids. Germline V gene lookup returns CDR1 ENHRY and CDR2 SYGVKD. The DNA of the CDR3 is TGTGCCATCACGGGTCCCCAGGGCGGGGAGCTGTTTTTT. Residues: CAITGPQGGELFF.

In this sample, this clonotype turned up many times. This chain links TRBV29-1 with TRBJ2-1, with a weak D call TRBD2 (6 bases). From germline, CDR1 is SQVTM and CDR2 ANQGSEA. The V and J ends lost 2 bases and 7 bases respectively, with 15 bases between them. The CDR3 extends over 14 amino acids. CDR3 loop: CSVELANRLNEQFF. In nucleotides, the CDR3 is TGCAGCGTTGAACTAGCGAACCGTTTAAATGAGCAGTTCTTC.

This clonotype was counted many times. The genes are TRBV3-1 and TRBJ1-1; D call uncertain. Trimming removed 2 bases at V and 7 bases at J, with 5 bases between. The CDR3 length is 11 residues. Germline V CDR1 and CDR2: LGHDT, YNNKEL (reference sequence). The CDR3 protein is CASSQRSEAFF. In nucleotides, the CDR3 is TGTGCCAGCAGCCAAAGGAGTGAAGCTTTCTTT.

In this sample, this clonotype turned up many times. This chain uses TRBV2 with TRBJ1-4; D is perhaps TRBD1 (6 bases). V lost 3 bases, J lost 10 bases, and 9 bases lay in between. Germline-derived CDR1 and CDR2 are SNHLY and FYNNEI. The CDR3 totals 12 residues. The CDR3 DNA follows: TGTGCCAGCAGTGACGGGGGCGGAAAACTGTTTTTT. This encodes CASSDGGGKLFF.

In its sample, this clonotype was seen many times. The chain links TRBV20-1 to TRBJ2-7, with 9 bases aligning to TRBD2. The CDR3 is 13 residues long. With 6 bases clipped from V and 4 bases from J, the junction kept 7 bases outside the gene matches. The germline V gene encodes CDR1 DFQATT and CDR2 SNEGSKA (reference sequence). The CDR3 DNA reads as TGCAGTGCCCGCGGGAGGGGTATTTACGAGCAGTACTTC. It is translated as CSARGRGIYEQYF.

This clonotype was counted ten times or more. V and J are TRBV7-6 and TRBJ2-5; no clear D. This CDR3 comprises 13 residues. Germline CDR1 is SGHVS and CDR2 is FNYEAQ. Trimming removed 7 bases at V and 2 bases at J, with 11 bases between. CDR3 residues: CASTFRQQETQYF. The CDR3 DNA sequence: TGTGCCAGCACGTTCAGGCAACAAGAGACCCAGTACTTC.

In DNA form, the CDR3 reads TGTGCCAGCAGCTTCCAGGGGGCGGGTGGCTACACCTTC. This gives the protein CASSFQGAGGYTF. The chain carries TRBV7-2 and TRBJ1-2, with 8 bases identical to TRBD1. Germline CDR1 reads SGHTA; CDR2 reads FQGNSA. The trim removed 3 bases at V and 7 bases at J, leaving 4 bases unmatched. This CDR3 has 13 amino acids.

This clonotype was observed at least ten times. This sequence joins TRBV9 and TRBJ2-5; D remains unclear. Trimming stripped 2 bases from V and 2 bases from J, with 13 bases between. Germline loops: CDR1 SGDLS, CDR2 YYNGEE. The CDR3 is made up of 15 amino acids. CDR3 DNA sequence: TGTGCCAGCAGCGTCCACGCCGACATACAAGAGACCCAGTACTTC. Its protein product is CASSVHADIQETQYF.

To note about this clonotype: It may be a read error: a sequence one base away is much more abundant. The rearrangement uses TRBV7-8 and TRBJ2-5; no clear D gene. The V gene's germline CDR1 is SGHVS and CDR2 FQNEAQ. Trimming cost V 4 bases and J 5 bases, with 20 bases left between them. The CDR3 contains 16 residues. The CDR3 sequence is CASSSERLSPHETQYF. The CDR3 DNA is TGTGCCAGCAGCTCGGAACGGCTCAGCCCCCATGAGACCCAGTACTTC.

This clonotype was counted many times. The gene calls are TRBV11-1 and TRBJ2-1; D is possibly TRBD1 or TRBD2 (6 bases each). The germline V gene encodes CDR1 SGHAT and CDR2 FQDESV (reference sequence). V shed 5 bases and J shed 0 bases, with 23 bases lying between them. The CDR3 contains 19 residues. The CDR3 protein is CASSPRDGTGASSYNEQFF. The CDR3, as DNA: TGTGCCAGCAGCCCACGCGACGGTACGGGGGCCAGCTCCTACAATGAGCAGTTCTTC.

In this sample, this clonotype turned up many times. The chain couples TRBV6-6 to TRBJ2-2; D remains unclear. Germline CDR1 reads MNHNY; CDR2 reads SVGAGI (reference sequence). The CDR3 runs to 13 residues. V was pared by 6 bases and J by 6 bases, with 11 bases between. The CDR3 DNA sequence: TGTGCCAGCAGCCCCCCCAGTGCCGGGGAGCTGTTTTTT. Protein sequence: CASSPPSAGELFF.

This clonotype has ten or more counts. The V and J genes are TRBV5-1 and TRBJ1-4; D gene unclear. This CDR3 contains 15 residues. Germline CDR1 is SGHRS and CDR2 is YFSETQ. The V end was cut by 1 base, the J end by 6 bases, with 13 bases between. The CDR3 loop reads CASSLWSGSDEKLFF. The CDR3 DNA reads TGCGCCAGCAGCTTGTGGTCGGGGTCGGATGAAAAACTGTTTTTT.

This clonotype has at least ten counts. The chain joins TRBV5-1 to TRBJ2-5; the D gene is possibly TRBD1 (5 bases). The CDR3 has 15 amino acids. The germline V gene has CDR1 SGHRS and CDR2 YFSETQ. With 0 bases removed from V and 0 bases from J, the gap between germline ends came to 9 bases. The CDR3 nucleotides read TGCGCCAGCAGCTTGGCGCCAGGGAACCAAGAGACCCAGTACTTC. Its translation is CASSLAPGNQETQYF.

This clonotype was observed many times. The chain carries TRBV7-2 and TRBJ1-2; TRBD1 aligns across 9 bases. This CDR3 is built from 15 residues. Germline CDR1 SGHTA, CDR2 FQGNSA. Trimming took 4 bases from V and 8 from J; bases not matched to a gene: 11. The CDR3 nucleotides are TGTGCCAGCAGCTGGCCGCCGGGACAGGGCCGCGGCTACACCTTC. The encoded protein is CASSWPPGQGRGYTF.

This clonotype has at least ten counts. The V gene is TRBV5-4, the J gene TRBJ2-3, with a possible D match to TRBD1 (5 bases). Germline loops: CDR1 SGHNT, CDR2 YYREEE (reference sequence). The CDR3 is 16 amino acids. V lost 0 bases, J lost 2 bases, and 13 bases lay in between. CDR3 sequence: CASSLEEWGSTDTQYF. The CDR3 coding sequence is TGTGCCAGCAGCTTGGAAGAGTGGGGCTCCACAGATACGCAGTATTTT. Supplemented by reference TRBV5-4 and TRBJ2-3, the full variable domain reads ETGVTQSPTHLIKTRGQQVTLRCSSQSGHNTVSWYQQALGQGPQFIFQYYREEENGRGNFPPRFSGLQFPNYSSELNVNALELDDSALYLCASSLEEWGSTDTQYFGPGTRLTVL.

This clonotype was picked up many times. V usage is TRBV7-2 and J usage is TRBJ2-5; no clear D gene. CDR3 size: 13 residues. V lost 3 bases and J lost 3, with 8 bases in between. Per the germline V gene, CDR1 is SGHTA and CDR2 is FQGNSA. The CDR3 sequence: CASSFIREETQYF. CDR3 in DNA: TGTGCCAGCAGCTTCATACGGGAAGAGACCCAGTACTTC.

This clonotype was seen ten or more times. V and J are TRBV4-3 and TRBJ1-2, with unresolved D. V was shortened by 0 bases and J by 7 bases, with 21 bases between the two germline ends. The CDR3 length is 17 residues. Germline V gives CDR1 LGHNA, CDR2 YSLEER. The chain's CDR3 is CASSQDRAALAIVGYTF. In DNA form, the CDR3 reads TGCGCCAGCAGCCAAGATCGGGCTGCCCTAGCGATTGTTGGCTACACCTTC.

In this sample, this clonotype turned up many times. J is TRBJ1-1 and V is TRBV20-1; no firm D call. With 3 bases removed from V and 7 bases from J, the gap between germline ends came to 9 bases. The CDR3 covers 11 residues. In germline, CDR1 is DFQATT, CDR2 SNEGSKA (reference sequence). CDR3 in amino acids: CSASGPGEAFF. In DNA form, the CDR3 reads TGCAGTGCTAGTGGGCCTGGTGAAGCTTTCTTT.

This clonotype was seen repeatedly, ten times or more. This rearrangement joins TRBV7-9 to TRBJ2-7; 10 nucleotides align to TRBD2. Per germline, CDR1 SEHNR and CDR2 FQNEAQ (reference sequence). The CDR3 extends over 15 amino acids. Unmatched junction bases numbered 9, after V lost 5 bases and J lost 5 bases. CDR3 in amino acids: CASSRSGGAGNEQYV. CDR3 sequence (DNA): TGTGCCAGCAGCAGGAGCGGGGGGGCCGGGAACGAGCAGTACGTC.

As to this clonotype: This could be a read error, since a much larger clone is one nucleotide away. The chain links TRBV27 to TRBJ1-2; D might be TRBD1 (5 bases). V lost 6 bases to trimming and J lost 5 bases, with 13 bases between them. CDR3 length: 13 residues. Per germline, CDR1 MNHEY and CDR2 SMNVEV (reference sequence). CDR3 amino acids: CASSWGGEYGYTF. The CDR3, as DNA: TGTGCCAGCAGCTGGGGGGGGGAGTATGGCTACACCTTC.

This clonotype has a count of ten or more. V and J are TRBV6-5 and TRBJ2-3; 11 bases are shared with TRBD2. After removal of 0 bases from V and 4 bases from J, the junction contained 12 bases not matched to a gene. The CDR3 covers 19 residues. Germline V gene lookup returns CDR1 MNHEY and CDR2 SVGAGI. The CDR3 nucleotides are TGTGCCAGCAGTTACTCTCAGGTAGCGGGGGGGCCAATAGCAGATACGCAGTATTTT. Translating gives CASSYSQVAGGPIADTQYF.

This clonotype was recorded many times. This chain uses TRBV7-2 with TRBJ2-7; the match to TRBD1 covers 7 bases. The CDR3 is made up of 14 amino acids. Germline V gives CDR1 SGHTA, CDR2 FQGNSA. J gave up 4 bases and V 5 bases, and 8 bases lay outside the gene matches. CDR3 amino acids: CASSSRQGPYEQYV. Written as DNA, the CDR3 is TGTGCCAGCAGCAGTAGACAGGGACCTTACGAGCAGTACGTC.